The 16 T cell receptor beta chains below come from one sample, sequenced in a study of cytomegalovirus exposure and HLA in healthy donors. Amplification used 60 Vbeta primers and 13 Jbeta primers. Repertoires were generated with immunoSEQ multiplex PCR, while TCRdb's copy carries only in-frame clones and drops some. Of more than 140,000 clones listed, roughly 76% are singletons. The sample comprised PBMCs. These TCRs come from a female donor in good health and CMV-seronegative.

The chain combines TRBV18 with TRBJ2-1; 13 nucleotides align to TRBD2. The germline V gene encodes CDR1 KGHSH and CDR2 LQKENI. The junction had 7 bases not matched to a gene; V was cut back by 6 bases and J by 8 bases. The length of the CDR3 is 15 residues. CDR3 DNA sequence: TGTGCCAGCTCCCCTACTAGCGGGGGGGCCGATGAGCAGTTCTTC. Its translation: CASSPTSGGADEQFF.

The chain joins TRBV5-8 to TRBJ2-1; TRBD1 matches 10 bases. The CDR3 spans 15 residues. Trimming cost V 4 bases and J 7 bases; bases outside gene matches: 8. Germline V gene lookup returns CDR1 SGHTS and CDR2 YDEGEE. In nucleotides, the CDR3 is TGTGCCAGCAGCCCCGGACAGGGGGTGCCGAATGAGCAGTTCTTC. This gives the protein CASSPGQGVPNEQFF.

J is TRBJ1-2 and V is TRBV19; 7 bases are a match to TRBD1. Trimming removed 5 bases from V and 8 bases from J; junction bases left unmatched: 11. The CDR3 is 14 residues long. From germline, CDR1 is LNHDA and CDR2 SQIVND (reference sequence). CDR3 nucleotides: TGTGCCAGTAGTTTACGTTCGACAGGGTTGGGCTACACCTTC. Its protein is CASSLRSTGLGYTF.

The CDR3: CASSSEIRDRNSPLHF. For the CDR3, the DNA is TGTGCCAGCAGTTCAGAAATCCGGGACAGAAATTCACCCCTCCACTTT. The rearrangement links TRBV6-5 to TRBJ1-6, with TRBD1 identical over 7 bases. Germline V gene data show CDR1 as MNHEY and CDR2 as SVGAGI. This CDR3 has 16 residues. V was pared by 4 bases and J by 7 bases, with 10 bases of the junction left unmatched.

The chain carries TRBV27 and TRBJ2-1; 12 positions agree with TRBD2. CDR1 is MNHEY, CDR2 SMNVEV, per germline (reference sequence). There are 15 residues in the CDR3. V lost 6 bases and J lost 9; bases outside the gene matches: 9. The CDR3 sequence: CASSQLAGGPGEQFF. The DNA of the CDR3 is TGTGCCAGCAGCCAGCTAGCGGGAGGGCCGGGTGAGCAGTTCTTC.

This rearrangement joins TRBV5-6 to TRBJ2-5, with a weak D call TRBD1 (6 bases). The ends were cut back, 5 bases at V and 1 base at J, with 12 bases in the middle. CDR3 length: 14 residues. Germline V gene lookup returns CDR1 SGHDT and CDR2 YYEEEE. For the CDR3, the DNA is TGTGCCAGCAGATTGACAGGACCCCAAGAGACCCAGTACTTC. This sequence encodes CASRLTGPQETQYF.

The chain is built from TRBV19 and TRBJ2-5; 9 nucleotides match TRBD1. Losses at the gene ends were 3 bases for V and 5 bases for J; bases not matched to a gene: 4. Looked up from germline, CDR1 is LNHDA and CDR2 is SQIVND (reference sequence). CDR3 size: 14 residues. The CDR3 is CASSIGTGWETQYF. The CDR3 nucleotides are TGTGCCAGTAGTATCGGGACAGGGTGGGAGACCCAGTACTTC. The variable domain in full, completed from reference TRBV19 and TRBJ2-5, reads DGGITQSPKYLFRKEGQNVTLSCEQNLNHDAMYWYRQDPGQGLRLIYYSQIVNDFQKGDIAEGYSVSREKKESFPLTVTSAQKNPTAFYLCASSIGTGWETQYFGPGTRLLVL.

This chain uses TRBV5-5 with TRBJ1-2; a weak D match, TRBD1 (6 bases). Germline V gene sequence: CDR1 SGHKS, CDR2 YYEKEE (reference sequence). The CDR3 extends over 14 amino acids. The V end lost 2 bases, the J end lost 5 bases, and 13 bases lay between the germline ends. CDR3 nucleotides: TGTGCCAGCAGCTTAACGGACAGCCCATATGGCTACACCTTC. Protein sequence: CASSLTDSPYGYTF.

This clone was seen a single time. DNA for the CDR3: TGTGCCAGCAGTGAGGGGACTTATGGCTACACCTTC. Translated: CASSEGTYGYTF. V is TRBV6-5 and J is TRBJ1-2; possibly TRBD1 for D (5 bases). The CDR3 spans 12 residues. Per the germline V gene, CDR1 is MNHEY and CDR2 is SVGAGI. V shed 5 bases and J shed 5 bases, with 9 bases lying between them.

The chain couples TRBV28 to TRBJ1-2; D perhaps matches TRBD1 (6 bases). Germline loops: CDR1 MDHEN, CDR2 SYDVKM. The CDR3 runs to 13 residues. Trimming cost V 7 bases and J 8 bases, with 17 bases left between them. CDR3: CASILGGAGGYTF. CDR3 bases: TGTGCCAGCATCCTGGGGGGGGCCGGGGGCTACACCTTC.

This chain connects TRBV19 to TRBJ1-5; the D gene is possibly TRBD1 (5 bases). The germline V gene has CDR1 LNHDA and CDR2 SQIVND (reference sequence). The CDR3 totals 13 residues. V lost 2 bases and J 6 bases, leaving 8 bases between the germline ends. The CDR3 sequence is CASSIQGGQPQHF. Here the CDR3 DNA reads TGTGCCAGTAGTATACAGGGAGGTCAGCCCCAGCATTTT.

V gene TRBV29-1 combines with J gene TRBJ1-2; 9 bases map to TRBD1. Germline lookup yields CDR1 SQVTM and CDR2 ANQGSEA. The V and J ends lost 2 bases and 3 bases, in that order; junction bases with no gene match: 4. The CDR3 is 14 amino acids. The CDR3 region is CSVERDRADYGYTF. In DNA, the CDR3 is TGCAGCGTTGAAAGGGACAGGGCGGACTATGGCTACACCTTC.

The V gene is TRBV6-5, the J gene TRBJ1-5; a weak D match, TRBD1 (6 bases). The germline gives CDR1 MNHEY, CDR2 SVGAGI. This CDR3 is built from 15 residues. V was cut by 11 bases and J by 0 bases, with 17 bases left in between. CDR3 amino acids: CAGTRTASSNQPQHF. DNA for the CDR3: TGTGCCGGCACTCGGACAGCCAGTAGCAATCAGCCCCAGCATTTT.

The chain employs TRBV19 and TRBJ2-2; 7 bases are a match to TRBD2. The germline gives CDR1 LNHDA, CDR2 SQIVND (reference sequence). This CDR3 contains 19 residues. The J segment lost 2 bases and the V segment lost 2 bases, leaving 14 bases of the junction unmatched. CDR3 amino acids: CASSIPPRPGGLNTGELFF. The CDR3 coding sequence is TGTGCCAGTAGTATACCTCCTCGCCCGGGAGGCCTTAACACCGGGGAGCTGTTTTTT.

With respect to this clone: In this CDR3 the conserved last residue, phenylalanine or tryptophan, is missing, so a read error is likely. The chain combines TRBV5-6 with TRBJ1-5; TRBD1 aligns across 9 bases. Per germline, CDR1 SGHDT and CDR2 YYEEEE. V was pared by 4 bases and J by 6 bases, with 2 bases of the junction left unmatched. The CDR3 runs to 13 residues. CDR3 coding DNA: TGTGCCAGCAGCCAGGACAGGGGTCAGCCCCAGCATTTG. This codes for CASSQDRGQPQHL.

This sequence joins TRBV4-1 and TRBJ2-4, with TRBD1 as a possible D gene (5 bases). The germline V gene encodes CDR1 MGHRA and CDR2 YSYEKL. The V end was cut by 1 base, the J end by 2 bases, with 12 bases between. The CDR3 length is 16 residues. CDR3 region: CASSQVTAGTKNIQYF. The CDR3 DNA is TGCGCCAGCAGCCAAGTAACGGCAGGGACCAAAAACATTCAGTACTTC.